The 22 T cell receptor beta chains below all came from one sample that was sequenced in a study of neoadjuvant anti-PD-1 for oral cavity cancer. The table came from immunoSEQ multiplex PCR; TCRdb's copy has only in-frame clones and leaves some out. The top ten clones hold approximately 2.2% of a sample with roughly 14,000 clones, over 70% of them seen once. Stated time point: after neoadjuvant nivolumab, at surgical resection. Source: PBMCs, taken after nivolumab (anti-PD-1) treatment. Receptors originate from a person aged 40-85 years with oral cavity squamous cell carcinoma.

The J gene is TRBJ2-5, the V gene TRBV7-8; 11 bases align to TRBD2. This CDR3 spans 13 amino acids. V lost 7 bases to trimming and J lost 6 bases; unmatched junction nucleotides: 4. Germline V gene lookup returns CDR1 SGHVS and CDR2 FQNEAQ. The CDR3 sequence: CASTRLAGKTQYF. The CDR3 DNA is TGTGCCAGCACCAGACTAGCGGGGAAGACCCAGTACTTC. The full variable domain, its missing parts supplied by reference TRBV7-8 and TRBJ2-5, is GAGVSQSPRYKVAKRGQDVALRCDPISGHVSLFWYQQALGQGPEFLTYFQNEAQLDKSGLPSDRFFAERPEGSVSTLKIQRTQQEDSAVYLCASTRLAGKTQYFGPGTRLLVL.

This rearrangement joins TRBV13 to TRBJ2-6; 7 nucleotides align to TRBD1. This CDR3 has 16 residues. V lost 5 bases to trimming and J lost 1 base; unmatched junction nucleotides: 5. From germline, CDR1 is PRHDT and CDR2 FYEKMQ (reference sequence). CDR3: CASSTQQGSGANVLTF. The CDR3 DNA is TGTGCCAGCAGCACCCAACAGGGGTCTGGGGCCAACGTCCTGACTTTC.

The V and J genes are TRBV9 and TRBJ2-5; the match to TRBD1 covers 7 bases. Per germline, CDR1 SGDLS and CDR2 YYNGEE. This CDR3 region has 15 residues. The trim removed 4 bases at V and 3 bases at J, leaving 9 bases unmatched. This CDR3 is CASSKNPGTEETQYF. For the CDR3, the DNA is TGTGCCAGCAGCAAGAACCCCGGGACAGAAGAGACCCAGTACTTC.

The CDR3 DNA sequence: TGTGCCAGCGGTCCAGGGGGGCTGAACACTGAAGCTTTCTTT. It encodes CASGPGGLNTEAFF. The chain is built from TRBV28 and TRBJ1-1; 7 nucleotides align to TRBD1. The V gene end was trimmed by 8 bases and the J gene end by 0 bases; junction bases not matched to a gene: 6. This CDR3 has 14 amino acids. CDR1 and CDR2 (germline): MDHEN, SYDVKM.

This chain connects TRBV30 to TRBJ2-3, with D hard to call. The CDR3 sequence is 11 residues long. Germline V CDR1 and CDR2: GTSNPN, SVGIG (reference sequence). V gave up 2 bases and J gave up 3 bases, with 3 bases separating them. CDR3 sequence (DNA): TGTGCCTGGAGTAAAACAGATACGCAGTATTTT. This codes for CAWSKTDTQYF.

This clone has just one count. The chain joins TRBV29-1 to TRBJ2-7; TRBD1 is a possible D gene (6 bases). Germline CDR1 reads SQVTM; CDR2 reads ANQGSEA. V gave up 5 bases and J gave up 2 bases, with 10 bases separating them. The CDR3 runs to 12 residues. DNA for the CDR3: TGCAGCGTTTTACAGGGTGCCTACGAGCAGTACTTC. This codes for CSVLQGAYEQYF.

V gene TRBV7-2 combines with J gene TRBJ1-5; no clear D gene. V was shortened by 5 bases and J by 5 bases, with 10 bases between the two germline ends. The V gene's germline CDR1 is SGHTA and CDR2 FQGNSA. The CDR3 consists of 13 residues. The chain's CDR3 is CASSPGTYQPQHF. CDR3 DNA: TGTGCCAGCAGCCCGGGAACCTATCAGCCCCAGCATTTT.

This chain links TRBV10-3 with TRBJ1-2; D not resolved. CDR1 ENHRY and CDR2 SYGVKD come from the germline V gene. The germline V and J ends were trimmed by 2 bases and 6 bases, with 7 bases remaining between them. This CDR3 is 12 amino acids long. In nucleotides, the CDR3 is TGTGCCATCAGTGAGGAAGGGCATGGCTACACCTTC. It yields the protein CAISEEGHGYTF.

The chain carries TRBV12-2 and TRBJ1-4; whether TRBD1, the table's D call, matches the DNA was not checked. TRBV12-2 counts as a pseudogene. This CDR3 contains 18 residues. CDR3: CASRPNPGNFATNEKLFF. The CDR3 nucleotides read TGTGCAAGTCGCCCGAATCCAGGGAACTTCGCAACTAATGAAAAACTGTTTTTT.

J is TRBJ1-2 and V is TRBV27; D may be TRBD1 (5 bases). Deletions cut 3 bases from V and 7 bases from J, with 15 bases between. This CDR3 is 14 amino acids long. Germline V lookup: CDR1 MNHEY, CDR2 SMNVEV (reference sequence). Here the CDR3 DNA reads TGTGCCAGCAGTTTGTATGGTGACAGAGGTGGCTACACCTTC. This translates into CASSLYGDRGGYTF.

The chain recombines TRBV4-1 with TRBJ2-6; D gene uncertain. V was clipped by 4 bases and J by 0 bases, with 13 bases between them. Per the germline V gene, CDR1 is MGHRA and CDR2 is YSYEKL. This CDR3 spans 17 amino acids. As DNA, the CDR3 is TGCGCCAGCAGCCTCGGACGCTGGTACTCTGGGGCCAACGTCCTGACTTTC. This gives the protein CASSLGRWYSGANVLTF.

The chain employs TRBV29-1 and TRBJ1-1; tentative D call: TRBD1 (5 bases). The CDR3 totals 11 residues. The germline V gene encodes CDR1 SQVTM and CDR2 ANQGSEA. Trimming pared 5 bases from V and 5 bases from J, leaving 9 bases between. The CDR3 DNA follows: TGCAGCGTTCCCTGGGGGACTGAAGCTTTCTTT. Protein sequence: CSVPWGTEAFF. The full variable domain, completed using reference TRBV29-1 and TRBJ1-1, is SAVISQKPSRDICQRGTSLTIQCQVDSQVTMMFWYRQQPGQSLTLIATANQGSEATYESGFVIDKFPISRPNLTFSTLTVSNMSPEDSSIYLCSVPWGTEAFFGQGTRLTVV.

The rearrangement joins TRBV5-4 to TRBJ1-1; tentatively, D is TRBD1 (6 bases). Germline V lookup: CDR1 SGHNT, CDR2 YYREEE (reference sequence). The CDR3 sequence is 12 residues long. V lost 5 bases and J lost 6, with 11 bases in between. The CDR3 here is CASRIQGSEAFF. Here the CDR3 DNA reads TGTGCCAGCAGGATACAGGGCTCTGAAGCTTTCTTT.

This clone was detected only once. J is TRBJ2-7 and V is TRBV29-1; TRBD1 might be the D (6 bases). The CDR3 sequence is 12 residues long. Germline CDR1 reads SQVTM; CDR2 reads ANQGSEA. Trimming removed 2 bases from V and 5 bases from J, with 10 bases in between. The CDR3 DNA reads as TGCAGCGTTGAAAGGGGGTTGCACGAGCAGTACTTC. This encodes CSVERGLHEQYF.

The V gene is TRBV28, the J gene TRBJ2-7; 12 bases line up with TRBD2. This CDR3 spans 15 amino acids. The V gene's germline CDR1 is MDHEN and CDR2 SYDVKM. V trimming: 5 bases; J trimming: 6 bases; junction bases outside the gene matches: 8. CDR3 coding DNA: TGTGCCAGCAGTCCCTTGGGACTAGCGGGTAGCGAGCAGTACTTC. Protein product: CASSPLGLAGSEQYF.

The CDR3 nucleotides read TGTGCCAGTAGTATTGCCTCAGGGTCCGTCTATGGCTACACCTTC. The encoded protein is CASSIASGSVYGYTF. The chain carries TRBV19 and TRBJ1-2; the D gene is possibly TRBD1 (5 bases). Per germline, CDR1 LNHDA and CDR2 SQIVND (reference sequence). This CDR3 has 15 residues. With 3 bases removed from V and 4 bases from J, the gap between germline ends came to 15 bases.

This clone was counted between two and nine times. The J gene is TRBJ2-7, the V gene TRBV4-1, with a weak D call TRBD2 (6 bases). V was cut by 2 bases and J by 6 bases, with 11 bases left in between. The germline gives CDR1 MGHRA, CDR2 YSYEKL. The CDR3 is 13 residues long. CDR3 in amino acids: CASSQLGSGEQYF. The CDR3 DNA sequence: TGCGCCAGCAGCCAACTCGGGAGCGGCGAGCAGTACTTC.

The chain combines TRBV10-3 with TRBJ2-1, with D possibly matching TRBD1 (5 bases). The V gene lost 8 bases and the J gene lost 0 bases, with 11 bases spanning the gap. The CDR3 spans 14 residues. Germline loops: CDR1 ENHRY, CDR2 SYGVKD. CDR3 DNA sequence: TGTGCCATCGCCGCGGACATCTCCTACAATGAGCAGTTCTTC. Translation gives CAIAADISYNEQFF.

The CDR3 region is CASSGQGPPHTEAFF. CDR3 in DNA: TGTGCCAGCAGTGGCCAGGGTCCCCCTCACACTGAAGCTTTCTTT. J is TRBJ1-1 and V is TRBV2; D is possibly TRBD1 (5 bases). The CDR3 runs 15 residues. V was pared by 4 bases and J by 3 bases, with 15 bases between. Germline assignment: CDR1 SNHLY and CDR2 FYNNEI.

This clone was detected once. The chain employs TRBV11-2 and TRBJ2-3, with unresolved D. Germline V gene sequence: CDR1 SGHAT, CDR2 FQNNGV. The V end was cut by 6 bases, the J end by 4 bases, with 11 bases between. CDR3 length equals 13 residues. This CDR3 reads CASSHFTPDTQYF. The DNA of the CDR3 is TGTGCCAGCAGTCACTTCACCCCAGATACGCAGTATTTT.

The chain has TRBV6-6 and TRBJ1-2; D is unresolved. Germline loops: CDR1 MNHNY, CDR2 SVGAGI (reference sequence). Between the trimmed V and J ends, which lost 7 bases and 7 bases, there was a span of 13 bases. This CDR3 has 12 residues. The CDR3 sequence is CASNPRGAGYTF. In DNA, the CDR3 is TGTGCCAGCAATCCTCGCGGAGCTGGCTACACCTTC.

This clone was counted between two and nine times. The chain is built from TRBV5-4 and TRBJ2-7, with TRBD2 matching 11 bases. From germline, CDR1 is SGHNT and CDR2 YYREEE (reference sequence). J was trimmed by 6 bases and V by 4 bases; bases with no gene match: 6. The CDR3 covers 14 residues. CDR3 residues: CASSPTGTSGEQYF. The CDR3 DNA follows: TGTGCCAGCAGCCCCACCGGGACTAGCGGCGAGCAGTACTTC.